A selection of T cell receptor beta chains follows, all from one sample in a study of spatial heterogeneity in lung cancer. TCRdb reanalysed the 5' RACE reads using MiXCR and keeps one entry per CDR3 protein. The data contain around 23,000 distinct CDR3 sequences, 3% to 3.5% of them singletons. The sample here was PBMCs, taken at surgery. Every receptor here comes from a female donor with early-stage non-small cell lung cancer. CDR3s include the opening cysteine and the closing phenylalanine or tryptophan. Fields, in order: clone size, D gene, J gene, V gene, CDR3 protein, CDR3 DNA. The D gene is left open where the match is weak. Clone size is shown for a subset of rows, as once, few, many or a class of expanded clone.

>many|TRBD1|TRBJ1-1|TRBV5-1
CASSTTGHTEAFF
TGCGCCAGCAGCACGACAGGGCACACTGAAGCTTTCTTT
>many|TRBD2|TRBJ2-7|TRBV28
CASRSAGYEQYF
TGTGCCAGCCGTTCAGCGGGATACGAGCAGTACTTC
>.|.|TRBJ2-5|TRBV11-2
CASSEDAWDIGETQYF
TGTGCCAGCAGCGAGGACGCATGGGACATCGGGGAGACCCAGTACTTC
>medium-sized|TRBD2|TRBJ2-1|TRBV19
CASSFRGGNEQFF
TGTGCCAGTAGCTTTCGCGGGGGCAATGAGCAGTTCTTC
>many|.|TRBJ2-6|TRBV27
CASSPYSGANVLTF
TGTGCCAGCAGTCCGTACTCTGGGGCCAACGTCCTGACTTTC
>many|.|TRBJ2-3|TRBV24-1
CATSDFRESTDTQYF
TGTGCCACCAGTGATTTTCGCGAGAGCACAGATACGCAGTATTTT
>.|TRBD1|TRBJ2-2|TRBV24-1
CATAGTGGTGELFF
TGTGCCACCGCCGGGACAGGGGGCACCGGGGAGCTGTTTTTT
>many|.|TRBJ2-7|TRBV15
CATSRDGGGIDEQYF
TGTGCCACCAGCAGAGATGGTGGAGGGATCGACGAGCAGTACTTC
>many|TRBD1|TRBJ2-5|TRBV5-6
CASSRDRVETQYF
TGTGCCAGCAGCCGGGACAGGGTCGAGACCCAGTACTTC
>many|.|TRBJ1-6|TRBV15
CATSPWSNSPLHF
TGTGCCACCAGCCCTTGGAGTAATTCACCCCTCCACTTT
>many|.|TRBJ2-3|TRBV25-1
CASSESGGIEYSTDTQYF
TGTGCCAGCAGTGAATCCGGCGGGATTGAATATAGCACAGATACGCAGTATTTT
>many|.|TRBJ1-2|TRBV20-1
CSAAMEAGRSGYTF
TGCAGTGCCGCCATGGAGGCAGGGCGGAGTGGCTACACCTTC
>many|.|TRBJ2-2|TRBV12-3/TRBV12-4
CASSLRAGVPIYNTGELFF
TGTGCCAGCAGTTTAAGGGCAGGGGTCCCAATCTATAACACCGGGGAGCTGTTTTTT
>many|TRBD2|TRBJ2-7|TRBV27
CASSFHGTSVHEQYF
TGTGCCAGCAGTTTCCACGGGACTAGCGTCCACGAGCAGTACTTC
>many|.|TRBJ1-1|TRBV27
CASSLGGWMNTEAFF
TGTGCCAGCAGTTTAGGGGGCTGGATGAACACTGAAGCTTTCTTT
>many|TRBD1|TRBJ2-4|TRBV7-2
CASSSIGDRAKNIQYF
TGTGCCAGCAGCTCCATTGGGGACAGGGCCAAAAACATTCAGTACTTC
>many|TRBD1|TRBJ2-3|TRBV10-3
CAISPGQGADTQYF
TGTGCCATCAGCCCGGGACAGGGAGCAGATACGCAGTATTTT
>.|TRBD1|TRBJ1-2|TRBV5-5
CASSSDRVLGDYGYTF
TGTGCCAGCAGCTCGGACAGGGTTCTTGGGGACTATGGCTACACCTTC
>.|TRBD1|TRBJ1-2|TRBV18
CASQQGSANYGYTF
TGTGCCAGCCAACAGGGGTCCGCTAACTATGGCTACACCTTC
>many|TRBD1|TRBJ1-1|TRBV5-1
CASSDGQGAVMNTEAFF
TGCGCCAGCAGCGATGGACAGGGGGCCGTGATGAACACTGAAGCTTTCTTT
>many|.|TRBJ2-3|TRBV27
CASSLYREKTDTQYF
TGTGCCAGCAGTTTATACCGGGAGAAGACAGATACGCAGTATTTT
>many|TRBD1|TRBJ1-4|TRBV20-1
CSARDDGTGGEKLFF
TGCAGTGCTAGAGATGATGGTACAGGGGGGGAAAAACTGTTTTTT
>medium-sized|.|TRBJ2-1|TRBV7-2
CASSLRGAPYNEQFF
TGTGCCAGCAGCTTAAGGGGCGCGCCCTACAATGAGCAGTTCTTC
>many|.|TRBJ1-1|TRBV5-1
CASRSQGGTEAFF
TGCGCCAGCAGGTCCCAGGGAGGGACTGAAGCTTTCTTT
>many|TRBD2|TRBJ2-1|TRBV27
CASSPGTSALNEQFF
TGTGCCAGCAGTCCCGGGACTAGCGCTCTCAATGAGCAGTTCTTC
>many|TRBD1|TRBJ2-7|TRBV19
CASSTWTGGYEQYF
TGTGCCAGTAGTACGTGGACAGGGGGCTACGAGCAGTACTTC
>many|.|TRBJ2-3|TRBV9
CASSVEGLLRDTQYF
TGTGCCAGCAGCGTAGAGGGGCTCCTCCGGGATACGCAGTATTTT
>.|.|TRBJ2-6|TRBV9
CASSVLGSGANVLTF
TGTGCCAGCAGCGTATTAGGTTCTGGGGCCAACGTCCTGACTTTC
>.|.|TRBJ1-2|TRBV6-4
CASSNTEGYGYTF
TGTGCCAGCTCAAACACAGAGGGCTATGGCTACACCTTC
>many|.|TRBJ2-7|TRBV12-3/TRBV12-4
CASSSGQIYEQYF
TGTGCCAGCAGTTCCGGGCAGATCTACGAGCAGTACTTC
>many|.|TRBJ2-1|TRBV12-3/TRBV12-4
CASNLGGGLGSEQFF
TGTGCCAGCAACCTGGGTGGGGGGTTGGGTAGTGAGCAGTTCTTC
>.|TRBD1|TRBJ2-3|TRBV20-1
CSVEKGAAHVGTQYF
TGCAGTGTCGAGAAGGGGGCCGCGCACGTGGGTACGCAGTATTTT
>many|.|TRBJ2-4|TRBV12-3/TRBV12-4
CASSPRGRAKNIQYF
TGTGCCAGCAGTCCCCGGGGTAGGGCCAAAAACATTCAGTACTTC
>many|.|TRBJ2-3|TRBV27
CASSLYFGLRLTDTQYF
TGTGCCAGCAGTTTATACTTCGGGTTACGACTCACAGATACGCAGTATTTT
>few|.|TRBJ1-2|TRBV2
CASNPRGGNYGYTF
TGTGCCAGTAACCCGCGGGGCGGGAACTATGGCTACACCTTC
>many|.|TRBJ1-1|TRBV6-1
CASSELDTLNTEAFF
TGTGCCAGCAGTGAATTGGACACCTTGAACACTGAAGCTTTCTTT
>many|.|TRBJ1-1|TRBV7-2
CASSFGTHTEAFF
TGTGCCAGCAGCTTTGGGACACACACTGAAGCTTTCTTT